These T cell receptor beta chains were read from a single sample in a study of breast tumors, draining lymph nodes, adjacent tissues. TCRdb processed the multiplex PCR reads anew with MiXCR; each CDR3 protein has one entry. Of about 230,000 distinct CDR3 sequences in the sample, 32% were seen once. Sequencing was performed on axillary lymph node tissue. The receptors here all came from a female donor with breast cancer. Some clones in this sample may be carry-over from other donors' samples. Each CDR3 is given with its conserved first and last residue. The D gene is left open where the match is weak. Size is omitted from some rows. Given values are once, few, many or a class for expanded clones.

size	J	D	V	DNA	CDR3
many	TRBJ2-7	-	TRBV5-1	TGCGCCAGCAGCTCGACGGAAGCCTACGAGCAGTACTTC	CASSSTEAYEQYF
few	TRBJ2-5	TRBD2	TRBV4-1	TGCGCCAGCAGCCAAGAAGGCCGTCCCCTTAGCGGGAGATGGGAGACCCAGTACTTC	CASSQEGRPLSGRWETQYF
many	TRBJ2-5	-	TRBV30	TGTGCCTCCTCGGGCCCTGGACGGCCCCAAGAGACCCAGTACTTC	CASSGPGRPQETQYF
-	TRBJ2-2	-	TRBV20-1	TGCAGTGCTAGAGATAAAGAGGTTGGGGTCCCGAACACCGGGGAGCTGTTTTTT	CSARDKEVGVPNTGELFF
-	TRBJ2-5	TRBD1	TRBV6-1	TGTGCCAGCTCCGGACAGGAGAATTTCCAAGAGACCCAGTACTTC	CASSGQENFQETQYF
-	TRBJ2-2	TRBD2	TRBV24-1	TGTGCCATCAAGAGACTAGCGGGAGAGCTTAGGGTGACCGGGGAGCTGTTTTTT	CAIKRLAGELRVTGELFF
many	TRBJ1-5	TRBD1	TRBV2	TGTGCCAGTCAGACAGGGCGGTTGAAGCCCCAGCATTTT	CASQTGRLKPQHF
many	TRBJ1-3	-	TRBV5-4	TGTGCCAGCAGCTCGCCAGACAGGCGGGGAAACACCATATATTTT	CASSSPDRRGNTIYF
-	TRBJ2-2	TRBD2	TRBV7-2	TGTGCCAGCAGCATAATAGCGGGAGCCGGGGAGCTGTTTTTT	CASSIIAGAGELFF
-	TRBJ1-1	-	TRBV30	TGTGCCTGGATGAGCACAGGGCACACTGAAGCTTTCTTT	CAWMSTGHTEAFF
-	TRBJ2-6	-	TRBV19	TGTGCCAGTAGTATAGACGATTTATCCTCTGGGGCCAACGTCCTGACTTTC	CASSIDDLSSGANVLTF
many	TRBJ1-2	TRBD1	TRBV6-2/TRBV6-3	TGTGCCAGCACCCAAAACAGGGGAAATTTCGATGGCTACACCTTC	CASTQNRGNFDGYTF
many	TRBJ2-5	-	TRBV11-2	TGTGCCAGCAGCGGCGACTTGGTAGAGACCCAGTACTTC	CASSGDLVETQYF
-	TRBJ1-1	TRBD1	TRBV5-5	TGTGCCAGCAACTCCCTGGGACAGGGAACAGACACTGAAGCTTTCTTT	CASNSLGQGTDTEAFF
many	TRBJ2-2	-	TRBV5-1	TGCGCCAGCAGCTGGCGGGCGAACACCGGGGAGCTGTTTTTT	CASSWRANTGELFF
-	TRBJ2-3	-	TRBV7-2	TGTGCCAGCAGCTTTCTACAGGGAGAAGGTGGCAATGAGCAGTATTTT	CASSFLQGEGGNEQYF
many	TRBJ2-7	-	TRBV20-1	TGCAGTGCTAGACAGGGCTACGAGCAGTACTTC	CSARQGYEQYF
many	TRBJ2-7	TRBD1	TRBV6-1	TGTGCCAGCAGGGAACAGGGGGACGAGCAGTACTTC	CASREQGDEQYF
-	TRBJ2-7	TRBD2	TRBV9	TGTGCCAGCAGCGTAGCGACTAGCGGGTACGAGCAGTACTTC	CASSVATSGYEQYF
many	TRBJ2-5	TRBD2	TRBV27	TGTGCCAGCAGTGCAGGACTAGGATTCGGAGAGACCCAGTACTTC	CASSAGLGFGETQYF